This passage covers 30 T cell receptor beta chains from one sample sequenced in a study of graft-versus-host responses after intestinal transplantation. Their specific antigens are unknown. TCRdb's table, derived via immunoSEQ multiplex PCR, lists solely in-frame clones and lacks some. Of about 36,000 clones in the sample, 94% were seen once. The starting material was unstimulated CD4+ T cells sorted from spleen or lymph node cells, obtained before transplant. Receptor source: a human donor who was the organ donor for an intestinal transplant.

The V and J genes are TRBV9 and TRBJ2-3; the match to TRBD2 covers 15 bases. After removal of 3 bases from V and 5 bases from J, the junction contained 4 bases not matched to a gene. The length of the CDR3 is 16 residues. Per germline, CDR1 SGDLS and CDR2 YYNGEE. The CDR3 DNA reads as TGTGCCAGCAGCGGGCGGACTAGCGGGGGGGTAGATACGCAGTATTTT. Its translation: CASSGRTSGGVDTQYF. The full variable domain, rest sourced from reference TRBV9 and TRBJ2-3, is DSGVTQTPKHLITATGQRVTLRCSPRSGDLSVYWYQQSLDQGLQFLIQYYNGEERAKGNILERFSAQQFPDLHSELNLSSLELGDSALYFCASSGRTSGGVDTQYFGPGTRLTVL.

The chain couples TRBV19 to TRBJ1-4, with no clear D. The CDR3 extends over 15 amino acids. From germline, CDR1 is LNHDA and CDR2 SQIVND (reference sequence). With 7 bases removed from V and 0 bases from J, the gap between germline ends came to 12 bases. The CDR3 sequence is CASKVLKSTNEKLFF. Written as DNA, the CDR3 is TGTGCCAGTAAAGTCTTAAAGTCAACTAATGAAAAACTGTTTTTT.

This chain uses TRBV25-1 with TRBJ1-1, with 8 bases lining up with TRBD1. Losses at the gene ends were 7 bases for V and 4 bases for J; bases not matched to a gene: 11. Germline-derived CDR1 and CDR2 are MGHDK and SYGVNS. The CDR3 has 15 amino acids. As DNA, the CDR3 is TGTGCCAGCATTGACCAGGGGGCTGGTACCACTGAAGCTTTCTTT. This gives the protein CASIDQGAGTTEAFF.

Concerning this clone itself: Other DNA sequences from this sample encode an identical CDR3 as well. The chain recombines TRBV2 with TRBJ2-1; TRBD1 or TRBD2 may be the D gene (6 bases each). The length of the CDR3 is 14 residues. CDR1 and CDR2 from the germline V gene are SNHLY and FYNNEI. V was trimmed by 5 bases and J by 10 bases, leaving 18 bases between them. The CDR3 protein is CASSLATQGGEQFF. The CDR3 DNA sequence: TGTGCCAGCAGTCTCGCTACACAGGGAGGCGAGCAGTTCTTC. Full variable domain (remainder filled in from reference TRBV2 and TRBJ2-1): EPEVTQTPSHQVTQMGQEVILRCVPISNHLYFYWYRQILGQKVEFLVSFYNNEISEKSEIFDDQFSVERPDGSNFTLKIRSTKLEDSAMYFCASSLATQGGEQFFGPGTRLTVL.

The CDR3 sequence is CASLKPRTGGNEQFF. The CDR3 DNA reads TGTGCCAGCCTCAAGCCCAGGACAGGGGGCAATGAGCAGTTCTTC. The chain recombines TRBV6-6 with TRBJ2-1; 10 nucleotides align to TRBD1. The CDR3 consists of 15 residues. Germline CDR1 and CDR2: MNHNY and SVGAGI (reference sequence). Unmatched junction bases numbered 10, after V lost 8 bases and J lost 6 bases.

This CDR3 reads CASSQAGGSAYEQYF. The DNA of the CDR3 is TGTGCCAGCAGCCAAGCTGGGGGCAGCGCCTACGAGCAGTACTTC. V usage is TRBV14 and J usage is TRBJ2-7; D perhaps matches TRBD1 (6 bases). Trimming took 1 base from V and 2 from J, leaving 12 bases between them. This CDR3 is 15 amino acids long. The germline gives CDR1 SGHDN, CDR2 FVKESK.

In DNA, the CDR3 is TGCGCCAGCCCTACAATAAGGGCCCGTACCGGGGAGCTGTTTTTT. It translates to CASPTIRARTGELFF. The chain has TRBV23-1 and TRBJ2-2, with D uncertain. TRBV23-1 is marked as an open reading frame, function uncertain. CDR3 length: 15 residues. Trimming pared 8 bases from V and 5 bases from J, leaving 18 bases between.

This clone has a single count. The CDR3 DNA sequence: TGTGCCAGCAGCCGAGACTACTCTGGGGCCAACGTCCTGACTTTC. Translating it yields CASSRDYSGANVLTF. The chain combines TRBV6-6 with TRBJ2-6; maybe TRBD2 (5 bases). The germline V gene encodes CDR1 MNHNY and CDR2 SVGAGI (reference sequence). The length of the CDR3 is 15 residues. V dropped 6 bases and J dropped 0 bases, with 9 bases sitting between them.

The V and J genes are TRBV28 and TRBJ1-5; no clear D. Trimming took 2 bases from V and 6 from J, leaving 14 bases between them. The germline V gene encodes CDR1 MDHEN and CDR2 SYDVKM. This CDR3 has 15 amino acids. The CDR3: CASSLEGRHGQPQHF. The CDR3 coding sequence is TGTGCCAGCAGTTTAGAAGGGAGACATGGTCAGCCCCAGCATTTT. The full variable domain, rest sourced from reference TRBV28 and TRBJ1-5, is DVKVTQSSRYLVKRTGEKVFLECVQDMDHENMFWYRQDPGLGLRLIYFSYDVKMKEKGDIPEGYSVSREKKERFSLILESASTNQTSMYLCASSLEGRHGQPQHFGDGTRLSIL.

V gene TRBV7-9 combines with J gene TRBJ1-2; D not resolved. V was pared by 1 base and J by 0 bases, with 21 bases between. From germline, CDR1 is SEHNR and CDR2 FQNEAQ (reference sequence). The CDR3 runs 19 residues. CDR3 in amino acids: CASSLGSRASSPTNYGYTF. As DNA, the CDR3 is TGTGCCAGCAGCTTAGGAAGTAGGGCTTCATCCCCTACTAACTATGGCTACACCTTC.

The genes are TRBV21-1 and TRBJ2-3. TRBV21-1 is a pseudogene. There are 15 residues in the CDR3. The CDR3 region is CASSKPDGRLDTQYF. The CDR3 nucleotides read TGTGCCAGCAGCAAACCAGACGGTCGCCTAGATACGCAGTATTTT.

This clone was recorded once. The chain links TRBV11-2 to TRBJ2-5; maybe TRBD1 (6 bases). The tail of the sequence fits TRBJ2-7 better, so the J call may be wrong. The germline V gene encodes CDR1 SGHAT and CDR2 FQNNGV. This CDR3 contains 15 residues. The CDR3: CASSQNRVRSYEQYF. CDR3 DNA sequence: TGTGCCAGCAGCCAGAACAGGGTACGATCCTACGAGCAGTACTTC.

The chain is built from TRBV30 and TRBJ1-2; 8 bases are shared with TRBD1. Germline loops: CDR1 GTSNPN, CDR2 SVGIG (reference sequence). The junction had 16 bases not matched to a gene; V was cut back by 8 bases and J by 8 bases. The CDR3 extends over 14 amino acids. CDR3 sequence (DNA): TGTGCCAGCTTAACGCGCCAGGGGGCAATCGGCTACACCTTC. Translating gives CASLTRQGAIGYTF.

V and J are TRBV10-3 and TRBJ1-2, with a possible D match to TRBD1 (6 bases). This CDR3 is 13 amino acids long. Germline-derived CDR1 and CDR2 are ENHRY and SYGVKD. The ends were cut back, 5 bases at V and 4 bases at J, with 11 bases in the middle. The CDR3 region is CAISRTEGYGYTF. CDR3 coding DNA: TGTGCCATCAGTCGGACAGAGGGCTATGGCTACACCTTC.

This chain links TRBV10-3 with TRBJ1-5; D not resolved. CDR3 length equals 15 residues. Per germline, CDR1 ENHRY and CDR2 SYGVKD. V dropped 4 bases and J dropped 1 base, with 11 bases sitting between them. CDR3 protein: CAISGELGSNQPQHF. The CDR3 coding sequence is TGTGCCATCAGTGGCGAATTGGGGAGCAATCAGCCCCAGCATTTT.

The chain carries TRBV4-3 and TRBJ2-3, with unresolved D. The germline V gene has CDR1 LGHNA and CDR2 YSLEER. Trimming removed 0 bases from V and 0 bases from J, with 13 bases in between. The CDR3 totals 17 residues. Here the CDR3 DNA reads TGCGCCAGCAGCCAAGAACGGGTATTACCTAGCACAGATACGCAGTATTTT. Protein product: CASSQERVLPSTDTQYF.

This chain uses TRBV7-6 with TRBJ2-5; D is possibly TRBD1 (7 bases). V lost 0 bases to trimming and J lost 5 bases, with 13 bases between them. CDR1 and CDR2 from the germline V gene are SGHVS and FNYEAQ. The CDR3 consists of 15 residues. CDR3 sequence: CASSLAQGGWETQYF. The DNA for the CDR3 is TGTGCCAGCAGCTTAGCGCAGGGGGGCTGGGAGACCCAGTACTTC.

J is TRBJ1-1 and V is TRBV6-1, with 7 bases fitting TRBD1. V lost 3 bases and J lost 4; bases outside the gene matches: 2. This CDR3 region has 13 residues. Germline lookup yields CDR1 MNHNS and CDR2 SASEGT. DNA for the CDR3: TGTGCCAGCAGTGAGACAGGGCCCACTGAAGCTTTCTTT. This gives the protein CASSETGPTEAFF.

This clone was counted once. The chain has TRBV9 and TRBJ2-5; D is unclear. The CDR3 covers 14 residues. Germline-derived CDR1 and CDR2 are SGDLS and YYNGEE. Deletions cut 0 bases from V and 2 bases from J, with 8 bases between. DNA for the CDR3: TGTGCCAGCAGCGTAGGTGCGGCACAAGAGACCCAGTACTTC. Translation gives CASSVGAAQETQYF.

The chain recombines TRBV19 with TRBJ2-2, with 9 bases that match TRBD1. Trimming at V came to 2 bases and at J to 4 bases, leaving 2 bases not matched to a gene. CDR3 length: 15 amino acids. The germline gives CDR1 LNHDA, CDR2 SQIVND (reference sequence). CDR3 nucleotides: TGTGCCAGTAGTATAAGACAGGGGGGCACCGGGGAGCTGTTTTTT. Protein sequence: CASSIRQGGTGELFF.

The gene calls are TRBV5-1 and TRBJ1-2, with 7 bases matching TRBD1. CDR3 length: 12 residues. Germline assignment: CDR1 SGHRS and CDR2 YFSETQ. With V trimmed by 0 bases and J by 7 bases, 0 bases remained unmatched. The chain's CDR3 is CASSLGQGGYTF. In DNA, the CDR3 is TGCGCCAGCAGCTTGGGACAGGGTGGCTACACCTTC.

The genes are TRBV5-1 and TRBJ2-5; 11 bases agree with TRBD2. CDR3 length equals 17 residues. Per germline, CDR1 SGHRS and CDR2 YFSETQ. V shed 4 bases, J shed 2 bases, and the junction held 10 bases outside the gene matches. CDR3: CASSRFSGGVSQETQYF. CDR3 bases: TGCGCCAGCAGCAGATTTAGCGGGGGGGTTTCTCAAGAGACCCAGTACTTC.

This sequence joins TRBV7-9 and TRBJ1-1; 9 nucleotides align to TRBD1. Germline-derived CDR1 and CDR2 are SEHNR and FQNEAQ (reference sequence). J gave up 10 bases and V 5 bases, and 14 bases lay outside the gene matches. CDR3 length equals 15 residues. The CDR3 sequence is CASSKQGAGNLGAFF. In DNA form, the CDR3 reads TGTGCCAGCAGCAAACAGGGGGCGGGAAATCTAGGAGCTTTCTTT.

The rearrangement uses TRBV5-1 and TRBJ2-3; TRBD2 agrees at 12 bases. There are 17 residues in the CDR3. The germline CDR1 and CDR2 sequences are SGHRS and YFSETQ. V dropped 0 bases and J dropped 4; count of bases not matched to a gene: 6. CDR3 region: CASSLVPSGGGADTQYF. In DNA, the CDR3 is TGCGCCAGCAGCTTGGTGCCTAGCGGGGGGGGTGCAGATACGCAGTATTTT.

The chain couples TRBV6-5 to TRBJ1-6, with 7 bases aligning to TRBD1. J gave up 7 bases and V 6 bases, and 3 bases lay outside the gene matches. This CDR3 is 13 amino acids long. CDR1 and CDR2 (germline): MNHEY, SVGAGI. CDR3 coding DNA: TGTGCCAGCAGGACGACAGGGAATTCACCCCTCCACTTT. This translates into CASRTTGNSPLHF.

The rearrangement links TRBV7-2 to TRBJ2-1; 8 nucleotides agree with TRBD2. Germline V gives CDR1 SGHTA, CDR2 FQGNSA. The CDR3 has 15 residues. The ends lost 0 bases at V and 4 bases at J; junction bases unmatched: 2. CDR3 residues: CASSLARGEYNEQFF. The CDR3 DNA is TGTGCCAGCAGCTTAGCGCGGGGGGAGTACAATGAGCAGTTCTTC.

Details on this clone: The sample contains more than one DNA sequence encoding this CDR3. The chain is built from TRBV18 and TRBJ1-2; D unclear. The CDR3 spans 13 residues. Trimming pared 2 bases from V and 2 bases from J, leaving 6 bases between. Looked up from germline, CDR1 is KGHSH and CDR2 is LQKENI. CDR3 region: CASSPSGNYGYTF. DNA of the CDR3: TGTGCCAGCTCACCATCGGGGAACTATGGCTACACCTTC.

J is TRBJ2-7 and V is TRBV5-4; 10 nucleotides match TRBD2. Germline V gene sequence: CDR1 SGHNT, CDR2 YYREEE (reference sequence). With V trimmed by 4 bases and J by 7 bases, 17 bases remained unmatched. The CDR3 is 17 amino acids. The CDR3 bases are TGTGCCAGCAGCACCATGCGGACGAGCGGGGGGGCCCGGGAGCAGTACTTC. It translates to CASSTMRTSGGAREQYF.

V is TRBV15 and J is TRBJ2-7; 7 positions match TRBD2. The CDR3 is 13 amino acids. In germline, CDR1 is LNHNV, CDR2 YYDKDF (reference sequence). V shed 6 bases and J 5 bases; nucleotides not matched to a gene: 7. This chain's CDR3 is CATSVGRGDEQYF. CDR3 DNA sequence: TGTGCCACCAGTGTAGGGAGGGGAGACGAGCAGTACTTC.

V is TRBV5-1 and J is TRBJ2-5; possibly TRBD2 for D (5 bases). The CDR3 is 15 amino acids. Trimming pared 0 bases from V and 6 bases from J, leaving 15 bases between. Germline CDR1 SGHRS, CDR2 YFSETQ. DNA of the CDR3: TGCGCCAGCAGCTTGGCCTGGCTAGCTGGGCAGACCCAGTACTTC. This gives the protein CASSLAWLAGQTQYF.